This T cell receptor (beta chain) was identified in a study of cytomegalovirus exposure and HLA in healthy donors. Deletions cut 1 base from V and 2 bases from J, with 5 bases between. The CDR3 covers 13 residues. CDR1 MNHNS and CDR2 SASEGT come from the germline V gene. The PCR had 60 Vbeta and 13 Jbeta primers. Libraries were prepared by immunoSEQ multiplex PCR; TCRdb keeps only in-frame clonotypes and omits some of them. The table shows 100,000 to 150,000 clones, with approximately 79% occurring only once. This rearrangement joins TRBV6-1 to TRBJ1-2; D not resolved. The sample comprised PBMCs. This TCR derives from a man younger than 45 in good health and CMV-seronegative. The CDR3 DNA reads as TGTGCCAGCAGTGAAGACAGAAACTATGGCTACACCTTC. The encoded protein is CASSEDRNYGYTF.